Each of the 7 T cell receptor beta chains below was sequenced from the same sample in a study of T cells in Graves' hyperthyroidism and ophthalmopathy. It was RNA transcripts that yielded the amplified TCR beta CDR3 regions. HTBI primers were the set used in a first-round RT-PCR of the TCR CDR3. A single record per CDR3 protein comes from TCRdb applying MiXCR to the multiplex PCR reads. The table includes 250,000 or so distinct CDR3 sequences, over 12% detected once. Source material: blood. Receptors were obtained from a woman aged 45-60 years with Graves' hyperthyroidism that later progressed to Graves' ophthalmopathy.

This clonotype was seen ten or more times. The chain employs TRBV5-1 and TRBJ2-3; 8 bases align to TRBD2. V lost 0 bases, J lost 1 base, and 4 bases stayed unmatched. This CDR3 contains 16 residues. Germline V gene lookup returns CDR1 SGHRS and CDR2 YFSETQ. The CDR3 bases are TGCGCCAGCAGCTTGGTCGCGGGAGGCGGCACAGATACGCAGTATTTT. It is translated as CASSLVAGGGTDTQYF.

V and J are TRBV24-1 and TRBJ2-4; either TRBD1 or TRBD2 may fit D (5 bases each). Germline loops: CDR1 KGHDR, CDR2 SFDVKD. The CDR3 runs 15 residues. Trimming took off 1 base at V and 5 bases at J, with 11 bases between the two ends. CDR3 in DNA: TGTGCCACCAGTGATTTCCGGGACGGAGAAAACATTCAGTACTTC. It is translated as CATSDFRDGENIQYF.

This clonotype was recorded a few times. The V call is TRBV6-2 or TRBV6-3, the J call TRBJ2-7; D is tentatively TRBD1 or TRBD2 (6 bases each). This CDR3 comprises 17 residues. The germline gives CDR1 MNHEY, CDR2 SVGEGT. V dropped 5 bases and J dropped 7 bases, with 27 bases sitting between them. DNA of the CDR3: TGTGCCAGCAGTCCCGGTATAAGGGGGACTGAAGCGGAGGAGCAGTACTTC. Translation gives CASSPGIRGTEAEEQYF.

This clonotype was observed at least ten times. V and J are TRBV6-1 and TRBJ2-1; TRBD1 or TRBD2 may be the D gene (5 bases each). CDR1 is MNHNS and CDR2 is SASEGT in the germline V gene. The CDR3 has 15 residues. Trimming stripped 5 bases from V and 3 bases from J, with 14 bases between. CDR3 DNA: TGTGCCAGCAGTAGGTATGGGACCGACTACAATGAGCAGTTCTTC. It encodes CASSRYGTDYNEQFF.

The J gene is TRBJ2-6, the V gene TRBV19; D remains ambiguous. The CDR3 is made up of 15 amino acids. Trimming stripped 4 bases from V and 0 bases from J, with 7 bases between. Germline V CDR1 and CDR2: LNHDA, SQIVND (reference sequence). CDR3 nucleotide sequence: TGTGCCAGTAGTAAGGGCTACTCTGGGGCCAACGTCCTGACTTTC. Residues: CASSKGYSGANVLTF.

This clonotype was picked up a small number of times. CDR3 DNA sequence: TGCAGCGTTGCGAGTAGCCACGAGCAGTACTTC. It specifies CSVASSHEQYF. V gene TRBV29-1 combines with J gene TRBJ2-7, with D unresolved. From germline, CDR1 is SQVTM and CDR2 ANQGSEA. The germline V and J ends were trimmed by 4 bases and 5 bases, with 9 bases remaining between them. The CDR3 totals 11 residues.

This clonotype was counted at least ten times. In DNA, the CDR3 is TGTGCCAGCTCACAAGAGTCGGGCGGGGATATTCAGTACTTC. Protein sequence: CASSQESGGDIQYF. This chain uses TRBV18 with TRBJ2-4; tentatively, D is TRBD2 (6 bases). The CDR3 totals 14 residues. Germline lookup yields CDR1 KGHSH and CDR2 LQKENI. Trimming took off 4 bases at V and 10 bases at J, with 17 bases between the two ends.